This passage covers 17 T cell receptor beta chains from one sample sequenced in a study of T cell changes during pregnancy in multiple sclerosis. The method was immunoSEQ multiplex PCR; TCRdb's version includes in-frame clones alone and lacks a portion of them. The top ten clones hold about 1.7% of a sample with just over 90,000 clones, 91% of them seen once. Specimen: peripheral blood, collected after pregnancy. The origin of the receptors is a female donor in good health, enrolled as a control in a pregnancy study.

This chain's CDR3 is CASSYATLGGARNGYTF. Here the CDR3 DNA reads TGTGCCAGCAGTTACGCGACCTTAGGGGGAGCGCGGAATGGCTACACCTTC. The gene calls are TRBV28 and TRBJ1-2, with D tentatively TRBD1 (6 bases). Germline CDR1 is MDHEN and CDR2 is SYDVKM. The ends were cut back, 4 bases at V and 6 bases at J, with 24 bases in the middle. CDR3 length equals 17 residues.

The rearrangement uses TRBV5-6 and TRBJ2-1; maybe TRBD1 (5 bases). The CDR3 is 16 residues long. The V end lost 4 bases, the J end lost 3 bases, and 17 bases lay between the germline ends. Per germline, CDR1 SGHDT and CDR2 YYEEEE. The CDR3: CASSPPQGILYNEQFF. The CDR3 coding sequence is TGTGCCAGCAGCCCGCCCCAGGGAATCCTCTACAATGAGCAGTTCTTC.

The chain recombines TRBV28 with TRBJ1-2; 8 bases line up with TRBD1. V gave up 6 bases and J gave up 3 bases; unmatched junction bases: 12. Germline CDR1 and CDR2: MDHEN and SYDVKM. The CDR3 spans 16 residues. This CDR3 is CASSLAPGQDDYGYTF. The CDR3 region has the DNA TGTGCCAGCAGCCTAGCCCCGGGACAGGACGACTATGGCTACACCTTC.

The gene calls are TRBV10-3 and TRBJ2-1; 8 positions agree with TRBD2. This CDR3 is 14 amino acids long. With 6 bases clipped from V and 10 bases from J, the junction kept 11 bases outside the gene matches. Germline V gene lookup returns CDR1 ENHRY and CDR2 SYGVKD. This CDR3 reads CAIRNPGGDWEQFF. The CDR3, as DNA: TGTGCCATCAGGAACCCGGGGGGGGATTGGGAGCAGTTCTTC.

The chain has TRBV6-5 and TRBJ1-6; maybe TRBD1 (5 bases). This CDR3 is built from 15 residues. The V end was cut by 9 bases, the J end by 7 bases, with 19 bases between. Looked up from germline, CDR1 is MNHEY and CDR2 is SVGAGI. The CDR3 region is CASTRRRQSNSPLHF. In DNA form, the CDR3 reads TGTGCCAGTACGCGACGAAGACAGTCGAATTCACCCCTCCACTTT.

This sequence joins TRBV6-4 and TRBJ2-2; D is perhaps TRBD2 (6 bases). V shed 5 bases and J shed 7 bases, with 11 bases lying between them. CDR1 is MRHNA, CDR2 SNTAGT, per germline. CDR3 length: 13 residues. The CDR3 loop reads CASSSLANGELFF. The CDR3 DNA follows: TGTGCCAGCAGTAGCCTAGCGAACGGGGAGCTGTTTTTT.

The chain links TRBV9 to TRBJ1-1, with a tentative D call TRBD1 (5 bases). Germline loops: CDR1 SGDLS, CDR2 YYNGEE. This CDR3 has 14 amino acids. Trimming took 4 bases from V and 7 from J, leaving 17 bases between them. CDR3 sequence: CASSRGSGLVEAFF. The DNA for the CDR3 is TGTGCCAGCAGCCGGGGGTCGGGGTTAGTTGAAGCTTTCTTT.

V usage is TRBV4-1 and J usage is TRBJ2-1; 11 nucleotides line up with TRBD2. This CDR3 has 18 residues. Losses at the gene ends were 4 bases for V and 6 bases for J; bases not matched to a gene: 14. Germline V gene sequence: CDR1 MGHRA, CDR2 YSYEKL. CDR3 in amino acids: CASSLRILAGGLVNEQFF. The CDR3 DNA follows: TGCGCCAGCAGCCTTCGTATCTTAGCGGGGGGGCTGGTCAATGAGCAGTTCTTC.

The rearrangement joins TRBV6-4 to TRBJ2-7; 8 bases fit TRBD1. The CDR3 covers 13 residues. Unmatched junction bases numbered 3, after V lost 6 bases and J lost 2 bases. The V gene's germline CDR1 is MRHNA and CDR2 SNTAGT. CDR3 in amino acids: CASRGQGPYEQYF. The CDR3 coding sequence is TGTGCCAGCAGAGGACAGGGCCCCTACGAGCAGTACTTC.

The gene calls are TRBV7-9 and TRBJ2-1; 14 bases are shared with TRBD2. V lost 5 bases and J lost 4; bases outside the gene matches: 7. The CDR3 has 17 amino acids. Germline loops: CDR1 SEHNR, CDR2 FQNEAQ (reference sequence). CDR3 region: CASSPGLAGGKYNEQFF. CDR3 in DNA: TGTGCCAGCAGCCCTGGACTAGCGGGGGGCAAGTACAATGAGCAGTTCTTC.

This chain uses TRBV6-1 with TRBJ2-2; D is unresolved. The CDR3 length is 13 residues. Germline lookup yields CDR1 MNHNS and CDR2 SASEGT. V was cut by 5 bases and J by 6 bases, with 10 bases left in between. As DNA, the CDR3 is TGTGCCAGCAGTATTGAACGAGCCGGGGAGCTGTTTTTT. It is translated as CASSIERAGELFF.

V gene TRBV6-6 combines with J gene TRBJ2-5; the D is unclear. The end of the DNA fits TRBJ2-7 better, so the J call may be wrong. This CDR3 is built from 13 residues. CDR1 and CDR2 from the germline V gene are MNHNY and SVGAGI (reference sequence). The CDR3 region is CASSKPSSYEQYF. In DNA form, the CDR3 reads TGTGCCAGCAGTAAACCCTCTTCCTACGAGCAGTACTTC.

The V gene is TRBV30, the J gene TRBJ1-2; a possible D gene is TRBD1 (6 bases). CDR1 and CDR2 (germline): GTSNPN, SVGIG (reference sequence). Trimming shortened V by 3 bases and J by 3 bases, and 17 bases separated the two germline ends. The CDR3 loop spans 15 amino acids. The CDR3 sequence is CAWSEAGTNYYGYTF. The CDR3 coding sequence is TGTGCCTGGAGCGAAGCCGGGACAAACTACTATGGCTACACCTTC.

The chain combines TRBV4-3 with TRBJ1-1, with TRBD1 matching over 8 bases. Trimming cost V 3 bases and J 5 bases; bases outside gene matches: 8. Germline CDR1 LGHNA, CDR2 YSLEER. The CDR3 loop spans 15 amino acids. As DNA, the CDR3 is TGCGCCAGCAGCCAGCTGACAGGGGTTGGGACTGAAGCTTTCTTT. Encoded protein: CASSQLTGVGTEAFF.

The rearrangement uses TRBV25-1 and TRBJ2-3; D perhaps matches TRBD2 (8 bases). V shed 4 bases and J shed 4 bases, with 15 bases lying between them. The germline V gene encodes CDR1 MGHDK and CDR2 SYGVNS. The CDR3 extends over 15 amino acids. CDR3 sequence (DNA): TGTGCCAGCAGTGTGACAGGGACTAGGGCAGATACGCAGTATTTT. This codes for CASSVTGTRADTQYF.

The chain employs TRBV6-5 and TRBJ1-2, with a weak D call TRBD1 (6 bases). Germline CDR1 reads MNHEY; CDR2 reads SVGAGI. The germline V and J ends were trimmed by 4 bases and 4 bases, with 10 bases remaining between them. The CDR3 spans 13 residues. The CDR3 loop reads CASSWDTGYGYTF. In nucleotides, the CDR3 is TGTGCCAGCAGTTGGGACACCGGCTATGGCTACACCTTC.

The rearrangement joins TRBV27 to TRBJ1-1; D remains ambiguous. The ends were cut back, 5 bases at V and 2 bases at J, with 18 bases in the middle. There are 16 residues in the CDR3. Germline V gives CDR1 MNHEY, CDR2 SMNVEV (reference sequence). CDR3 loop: CASSLSPLGENTEAFF. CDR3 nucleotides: TGTGCCAGCAGTCTTTCCCCCCTGGGCGAAAACACTGAAGCTTTCTTT.